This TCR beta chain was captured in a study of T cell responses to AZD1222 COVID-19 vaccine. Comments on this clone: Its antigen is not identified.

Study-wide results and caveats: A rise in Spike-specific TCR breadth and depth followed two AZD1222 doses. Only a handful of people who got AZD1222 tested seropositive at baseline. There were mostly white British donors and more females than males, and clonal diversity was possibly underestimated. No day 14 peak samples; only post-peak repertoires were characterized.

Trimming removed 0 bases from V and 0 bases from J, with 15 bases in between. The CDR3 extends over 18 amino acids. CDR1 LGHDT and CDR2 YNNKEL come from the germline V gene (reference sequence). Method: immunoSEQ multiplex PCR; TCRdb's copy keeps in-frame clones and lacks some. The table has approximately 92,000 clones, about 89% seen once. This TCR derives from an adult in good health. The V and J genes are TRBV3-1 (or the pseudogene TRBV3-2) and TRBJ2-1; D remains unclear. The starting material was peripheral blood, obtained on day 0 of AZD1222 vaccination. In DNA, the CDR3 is TGTGCCAGCAGCCAAGAGGTGTTCGAGCTCAGCTCCTACAATGAGCAGTTCTTC. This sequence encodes CASSQEVFELSSYNEQFF.